Only a few counts were recorded for the clone carrying this T cell receptor (beta chain). This entry comes from a study of T-cell memory formation after mild COVID-19. Constant-segment primers served in 5'RACE that generated TCR alpha and TCR beta cDNA libraries bearing sample barcodes and UMIs. TCRdb re-analysed the 5' RACE reads in MiXCR, keeping a single row per CDR3 protein. Of roughly 170,000 distinct CDR3 sequences listed, 18% are singletons. Germline CDR1 is SGHNT and CDR2 is YYREEE (reference sequence). V was cut by 2 bases and J by 4 bases, with 10 bases left in between. The CDR3 is made up of 13 amino acids.

The J gene is TRBJ2-7, the V gene TRBV5-4, with D unresolved. The clonotype originates from a man in his late teens or twenties who had mild COVID-19 (a few samples of this study predate the infection). Cell type and time point are not known. Sequencing input: PBMCs or a T cell subset sorted from them (not recorded which). CDR3 nucleotide sequence: TGTGCCAGCAGCTTAGACTTCAGGTACGAGCAGTACTTC. Encoded protein: CASSLDFRYEQYF.